This T cell receptor beta chain stems from a study of cytomegalovirus exposure and HLA in healthy donors. The V gene's germline CDR1 is SGHAT and CDR2 FQNNGV. CDR3 length equals 12 residues. Germline trimming cut 4 bases from V and 7 bases from J; bases unmatched to any gene: 4. Study outcomes and limitations: An apparent linkage of common viral pathogens to several of the most significant clusters emerged in a later analysis. A later analysis found TCR association rates differed by HLA locus, highest for DRB1 and lowest for HLA-C. The HLA-A and HLA-B alleles of most subjects were reportedly predicted accurately from TCR beta sequences.

This clone was seen only a few times. Its antigen is currently unknown. The PCR was carried out with 60 Vbeta primers and 13 Jbeta primers. Assay used: immunoSEQ multiplex PCR; TCRdb lists only in-frame clones, some missing. This sample has 100,000 to 120,000 clones, with over 60% found just once. Nominally healthy donors were sampled, though unrecorded immune exposures were likely. The chain links TRBV11-2 to TRBJ2-7; 7 bases are shared with TRBD1. The receptor's source is a woman aged 25-40 years in good health and CMV-seronegative. The specimen was PBMCs. CDR3 protein: CASSSPGQEQYF. DNA of the CDR3: TGTGCCAGCAGCTCGCCGGGACAGGAGCAGTACTTC.